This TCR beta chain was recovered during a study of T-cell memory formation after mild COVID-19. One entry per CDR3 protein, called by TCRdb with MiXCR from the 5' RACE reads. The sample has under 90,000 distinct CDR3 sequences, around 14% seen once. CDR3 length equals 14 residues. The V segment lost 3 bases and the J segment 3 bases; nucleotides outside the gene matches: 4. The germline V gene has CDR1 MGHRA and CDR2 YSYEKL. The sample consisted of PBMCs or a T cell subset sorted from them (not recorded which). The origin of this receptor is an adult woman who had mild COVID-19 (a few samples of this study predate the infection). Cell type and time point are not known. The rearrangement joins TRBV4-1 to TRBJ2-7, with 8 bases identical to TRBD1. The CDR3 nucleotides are TGCGCCAGCAGCCATCCGGGACAGGTCTACGAGCAGTACTTC. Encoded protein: CASSHPGQVYEQYF.